This T cell receptor (beta chain) appears in the sequencing data of a study of T cells in Graves' hyperthyroidism and ophthalmopathy (dated by TCRdb to the late 2010s). Broadly, across the study: Peripheral blood was collected at initial diagnosis, before any treatment. A discovery cohort of fewer than 110 patients, approximately 45 with Graves' ophthalmopathy and more than 55 with stable Graves' hyperthyroidism, was used to find distinguishing TCR V-J signatures. An independent validation cohort of under 20 hyperthyroidism patients and more than 15 patients who later progressed to ophthalmopathy tested prospective prediction of ophthalmopathy. The 100 discovery patients were randomly split 7:3 into training and test sets. In about 6 Graves' hyperthyroidism patients, the study also compared T-cell repertoires from thyroid tissue with T-cell repertoires from blood. After sampling, hyperthyroidism patients received methimazole starting at 30 mg daily, and ophthalmopathy patients received high-dose intravenous methylprednisolone. TCR Vbeta CDR3 sequencing of some 140 peripheral blood samples (about 45 ophthalmopathy, about 74 hyperthyroidism and approximately 17 progressor patients) is reported in the paper. Results the study describes overall, beyond this receptor: No statistical method was used to set the sample size in advance, and investigators knew the group allocation. In cross-validation, a model built on a 13 V-J signature told ophthalmopathy apart from stable hyperthyroidism with 85% to 90% sensitivity and about 81% specificity, and in testing the same model reached 80%/75%. During validation, the model predicted progression to ophthalmopathy a median of approximately 6.5 months ahead of onset, with roughly 65% sensitivity and 72.22% specificity. Most expanded thyroid clonotypes (frequency above 0.001) were also detected in blood, a finding suggesting that blood repertoires may reflect thyroid immune responses.

This clonotype was picked up many times. The antigen it recognizes is unknown. No base qualities exist here, and no much larger clone lies one base off it. The trim is 3 bases for V and 7 bases for J, with a gap of 12 bases between the germline ends. From its cysteine to its phenylalanine, the CDR3 spans 12 amino acids. Only CDR3 DNA is held: 36 bases, read in frame from base 1. The germline V gene (reference sequence) gives CDR1 as DFQATT and CDR2 as SNEGSKA. TCR beta CDR3 regions were amplified from RNA transcripts. For the first round of RT-PCR on the TCR CDR3, the HTBI primer set was used together with the Qiagen OneStep RT-PCR kit. The libraries were constructed in a second round of multiplex PCR and then size-selected and purified. The libraries were sequenced on an Illumina HiSeq2000 using paired-end 100 bp reads. In the source study's methods: SOAPnuke was used to process the raw data, throwing out any read that contained adapters or uncalled bases, had a mean Phred below 15, or lacked an exact constant-primer or identifier match. COPE v1.2.5 was used to merge the high-quality paired reads, and each unique nucleotide sequence was defined as a clonotype. MiTCR v1.1 was used to align clonotypes to the IMGT TRBV, TRBD and TRBJ reference segments. The analysis included only V-J combinations with a frequency above 0.0001, which together covered approximately 99% of the repertoires. The TCS score was defined as F50 (clonal expansion) divided by E x V (chaos), with BLOSUM62-based TCRdist calculated between CDR3 peptides within each V-J. Welch's t-statistics and random forest reduced just over 500 V-J features to 10 to 15, which were used in a naive Bayes classifier (R e1071). The raw public data were reprocessed by TCRdb itself: fastp quality trimming at Q25, MiXCR clonotype calling, in-frame beta chains only. Duplicate CDR3 protein sequences are folded into a single record with the most common DNA and genes. The V and J calls were not made by the authors but by TCRdb's processing. The sample has a few hundred thousand distinct CDR3 sequences on record, about 18% of them singletons. About 3.7% of the sample is in the top ten clones.

Stable Graves' hyperthyroidism was defined as the absence of progression to ophthalmopathy over 18 months of follow-up. The hyperthyroidism patients were between 18 and 65 years old and newly diagnosed, with a disease duration of less than 2 months. Any patient with an uncontrolled infection, another autoimmune disease, pregnancy or lactation was excluded. Diagnoses relied on clinical symptoms, serum thyroxine and TRAb, thyroid ultrasound and orbital computed tomography. Ficoll-Paque density gradient centrifugation was used to isolate PBMCs from 8.5 to 10 ml of fresh peripheral blood. Total RNA was extracted using Trizol reagent, and RNA quality was assessed on an Agilent 2100 Bioanalyzer.

The sequence was collected from a woman between 18 and 29 years old with Graves' hyperthyroidism. The rearranged chain carries TRBV20-1 and TRBJ1-2, with a tentative D gene TRBD1 over 5 matching bases. Sequenced input: blood. The bases read TGCAGTGCTAGTCGGGGGTTTGCTGGCTACACCTTC. It codes for CSASRGFAGYTF.